These 9 T cell receptor beta chains were all obtained from the same sample, sequenced in a study of Ad26.COV2.S vaccination and SARS-CoV-2 variants (dated by TCRdb to the early 2020s). The library was built by means of the immunoSEQ multiplex PCR assay. TCRdb retrieved this table from immuneACCESS and kept in-frame rearrangements only. Not all clones are present; in checked studies, unresolved V genes account for under half, and no reason is known for the remainder. For this sample the table gives some 520,000 clones, of which 70% to 90% were detected only once. Roughly 13% of the sample belongs to the ten largest clones. Per the publication, the treatment or condition label means: around 19 received Ad26.COV2.S at low or high dose, single or two shots; roughly five received placebo; per-sample allocation not given. Repertoires of vaccine and placebo recipients were sequenced from samples collected on day 63 after the first injection.

The sample consisted of peripheral blood, taken in a trial of Ad26.COV2.S vaccine versus placebo. These receptors originate from a person aged 18-60 years who received the Ad26.COV2.S COVID-19 vaccine or a placebo.

The V call is TRBV28, the J call TRBJ1-2; no firm D call. Germline-derived CDR1 and CDR2 are MDHEN and SYDVKM. Trimming pared 2 bases from V and 0 bases from J, leaving 10 bases between. CDR3 length: 15 residues. The CDR3 spells CASSLPGSPNYGYTF. The CDR3 DNA reads as TGTGCCAGCAGTTTACCCGGGTCTCCTAACTATGGCTACACCTTC.

A single count supports this clone. At one end the junction does not follow the germline gene, possibly because of a read error. The chain employs TRBV5-5 and TRBJ2-3; D perhaps matches TRBD2 (5 bases). CDR1 is SGHKS, CDR2 YYEKEE, per germline (reference sequence). The CDR3 is 13 amino acids. The CDR3 DNA reads TGTGCCAGCAGCTTGGCTAGCAGAGATACGCAGTATTTT. It translates to CASSLASRDTQYF.

This sequence joins TRBV11-3 and TRBJ2-3; 7 nucleotides align to TRBD2. CDR3 length: 14 amino acids. The germline gives CDR1 SGHNT, CDR2 YENEEA. Trimming removed 5 bases from V and 0 bases from J; junction bases left unmatched: 2. This CDR3 reads CASSPGGSTDTQYF. In DNA form, the CDR3 reads TGTGCCAGCAGCCCCGGGGGGAGCACAGATACGCAGTATTTT.

This rearrangement joins TRBV29-1 to TRBJ2-2; 13 positions agree with TRBD2. CDR3 length: 15 amino acids. The trim removed 6 bases at V and 5 bases at J, leaving 6 bases unmatched. The germline gives CDR1 SQVTM, CDR2 ANQGSEA. The CDR3 DNA reads TGCAGCGTGGCCAGACTAGCGGGAGGAACCGGGGAGCTGTTTTTT. This translates into CSVARLAGGTGELFF.

V is TRBV27 and J is TRBJ2-6; perhaps TRBD1 as D (5 bases). The CDR3 sequence is 17 residues long. With 4 bases removed from V and 1 base from J, the gap between germline ends came to 14 bases. Germline-derived CDR1 and CDR2 are MNHEY and SMNVEV (reference sequence). For the CDR3, the DNA is TGTGCCAGCAGTTCTAGGACACGTCCATCTGGGGCCAACGTCCTGACTTTC. Protein sequence: CASSSRTRPSGANVLTF.

This chain links TRBV5-6 with TRBJ1-2; D possibly corresponds to TRBD1 (5 bases). Germline assignment: CDR1 SGHDT and CDR2 YYEEEE. Trimming pared 3 bases from V and 2 bases from J, leaving 5 bases between. This CDR3 has 12 residues. The CDR3 reads CASSYRNYGYTF. CDR3 nucleotides: TGTGCCAGCAGCTACAGGAACTATGGCTACACCTTC.

CDR3 coding DNA: TGCGCCAGCAGCCCGTCAGCGCTCTCCTACGAGCAGTACTTC. As protein: CASSPSALSYEQYF. The chain combines TRBV5-1 with TRBJ2-7; D gene ambiguous. The CDR3 has 14 amino acids. The germline V and J ends were trimmed by 4 bases and 0 bases, with 11 bases remaining between them. Germline CDR1 is SGHRS and CDR2 is YFSETQ.

The V gene is TRBV11-1, the J gene TRBJ1-1; no clear D gene. Germline V gives CDR1 SGHAT, CDR2 FQDESV (reference sequence). The CDR3 loop spans 12 amino acids. Trimming took 1 base from V and 6 from J, leaving 6 bases between them. In nucleotides, the CDR3 is TGTGCCAGCAGCTTAGTGCAGGCTGAAGCTTTCTTT. It codes for CASSLVQAEAFF.

This clone was picked up a small number of times. This chain joins TRBV6-2 or TRBV6-3 and TRBJ2-7; 7 nucleotides agree with TRBD2. This CDR3 region has 16 residues. The germline gives CDR1 MNHEY, CDR2 SVGEGT. The V gene end was trimmed by 5 bases and the J gene end by 2 bases; junction bases not matched to a gene: 12. The DNA for the CDR3 is TGTGCCAGCAGTGAGACCACTAGCGCCCGTACCTACGAGCAGTACTTC. Translation: CASSETTSARTYEQYF.